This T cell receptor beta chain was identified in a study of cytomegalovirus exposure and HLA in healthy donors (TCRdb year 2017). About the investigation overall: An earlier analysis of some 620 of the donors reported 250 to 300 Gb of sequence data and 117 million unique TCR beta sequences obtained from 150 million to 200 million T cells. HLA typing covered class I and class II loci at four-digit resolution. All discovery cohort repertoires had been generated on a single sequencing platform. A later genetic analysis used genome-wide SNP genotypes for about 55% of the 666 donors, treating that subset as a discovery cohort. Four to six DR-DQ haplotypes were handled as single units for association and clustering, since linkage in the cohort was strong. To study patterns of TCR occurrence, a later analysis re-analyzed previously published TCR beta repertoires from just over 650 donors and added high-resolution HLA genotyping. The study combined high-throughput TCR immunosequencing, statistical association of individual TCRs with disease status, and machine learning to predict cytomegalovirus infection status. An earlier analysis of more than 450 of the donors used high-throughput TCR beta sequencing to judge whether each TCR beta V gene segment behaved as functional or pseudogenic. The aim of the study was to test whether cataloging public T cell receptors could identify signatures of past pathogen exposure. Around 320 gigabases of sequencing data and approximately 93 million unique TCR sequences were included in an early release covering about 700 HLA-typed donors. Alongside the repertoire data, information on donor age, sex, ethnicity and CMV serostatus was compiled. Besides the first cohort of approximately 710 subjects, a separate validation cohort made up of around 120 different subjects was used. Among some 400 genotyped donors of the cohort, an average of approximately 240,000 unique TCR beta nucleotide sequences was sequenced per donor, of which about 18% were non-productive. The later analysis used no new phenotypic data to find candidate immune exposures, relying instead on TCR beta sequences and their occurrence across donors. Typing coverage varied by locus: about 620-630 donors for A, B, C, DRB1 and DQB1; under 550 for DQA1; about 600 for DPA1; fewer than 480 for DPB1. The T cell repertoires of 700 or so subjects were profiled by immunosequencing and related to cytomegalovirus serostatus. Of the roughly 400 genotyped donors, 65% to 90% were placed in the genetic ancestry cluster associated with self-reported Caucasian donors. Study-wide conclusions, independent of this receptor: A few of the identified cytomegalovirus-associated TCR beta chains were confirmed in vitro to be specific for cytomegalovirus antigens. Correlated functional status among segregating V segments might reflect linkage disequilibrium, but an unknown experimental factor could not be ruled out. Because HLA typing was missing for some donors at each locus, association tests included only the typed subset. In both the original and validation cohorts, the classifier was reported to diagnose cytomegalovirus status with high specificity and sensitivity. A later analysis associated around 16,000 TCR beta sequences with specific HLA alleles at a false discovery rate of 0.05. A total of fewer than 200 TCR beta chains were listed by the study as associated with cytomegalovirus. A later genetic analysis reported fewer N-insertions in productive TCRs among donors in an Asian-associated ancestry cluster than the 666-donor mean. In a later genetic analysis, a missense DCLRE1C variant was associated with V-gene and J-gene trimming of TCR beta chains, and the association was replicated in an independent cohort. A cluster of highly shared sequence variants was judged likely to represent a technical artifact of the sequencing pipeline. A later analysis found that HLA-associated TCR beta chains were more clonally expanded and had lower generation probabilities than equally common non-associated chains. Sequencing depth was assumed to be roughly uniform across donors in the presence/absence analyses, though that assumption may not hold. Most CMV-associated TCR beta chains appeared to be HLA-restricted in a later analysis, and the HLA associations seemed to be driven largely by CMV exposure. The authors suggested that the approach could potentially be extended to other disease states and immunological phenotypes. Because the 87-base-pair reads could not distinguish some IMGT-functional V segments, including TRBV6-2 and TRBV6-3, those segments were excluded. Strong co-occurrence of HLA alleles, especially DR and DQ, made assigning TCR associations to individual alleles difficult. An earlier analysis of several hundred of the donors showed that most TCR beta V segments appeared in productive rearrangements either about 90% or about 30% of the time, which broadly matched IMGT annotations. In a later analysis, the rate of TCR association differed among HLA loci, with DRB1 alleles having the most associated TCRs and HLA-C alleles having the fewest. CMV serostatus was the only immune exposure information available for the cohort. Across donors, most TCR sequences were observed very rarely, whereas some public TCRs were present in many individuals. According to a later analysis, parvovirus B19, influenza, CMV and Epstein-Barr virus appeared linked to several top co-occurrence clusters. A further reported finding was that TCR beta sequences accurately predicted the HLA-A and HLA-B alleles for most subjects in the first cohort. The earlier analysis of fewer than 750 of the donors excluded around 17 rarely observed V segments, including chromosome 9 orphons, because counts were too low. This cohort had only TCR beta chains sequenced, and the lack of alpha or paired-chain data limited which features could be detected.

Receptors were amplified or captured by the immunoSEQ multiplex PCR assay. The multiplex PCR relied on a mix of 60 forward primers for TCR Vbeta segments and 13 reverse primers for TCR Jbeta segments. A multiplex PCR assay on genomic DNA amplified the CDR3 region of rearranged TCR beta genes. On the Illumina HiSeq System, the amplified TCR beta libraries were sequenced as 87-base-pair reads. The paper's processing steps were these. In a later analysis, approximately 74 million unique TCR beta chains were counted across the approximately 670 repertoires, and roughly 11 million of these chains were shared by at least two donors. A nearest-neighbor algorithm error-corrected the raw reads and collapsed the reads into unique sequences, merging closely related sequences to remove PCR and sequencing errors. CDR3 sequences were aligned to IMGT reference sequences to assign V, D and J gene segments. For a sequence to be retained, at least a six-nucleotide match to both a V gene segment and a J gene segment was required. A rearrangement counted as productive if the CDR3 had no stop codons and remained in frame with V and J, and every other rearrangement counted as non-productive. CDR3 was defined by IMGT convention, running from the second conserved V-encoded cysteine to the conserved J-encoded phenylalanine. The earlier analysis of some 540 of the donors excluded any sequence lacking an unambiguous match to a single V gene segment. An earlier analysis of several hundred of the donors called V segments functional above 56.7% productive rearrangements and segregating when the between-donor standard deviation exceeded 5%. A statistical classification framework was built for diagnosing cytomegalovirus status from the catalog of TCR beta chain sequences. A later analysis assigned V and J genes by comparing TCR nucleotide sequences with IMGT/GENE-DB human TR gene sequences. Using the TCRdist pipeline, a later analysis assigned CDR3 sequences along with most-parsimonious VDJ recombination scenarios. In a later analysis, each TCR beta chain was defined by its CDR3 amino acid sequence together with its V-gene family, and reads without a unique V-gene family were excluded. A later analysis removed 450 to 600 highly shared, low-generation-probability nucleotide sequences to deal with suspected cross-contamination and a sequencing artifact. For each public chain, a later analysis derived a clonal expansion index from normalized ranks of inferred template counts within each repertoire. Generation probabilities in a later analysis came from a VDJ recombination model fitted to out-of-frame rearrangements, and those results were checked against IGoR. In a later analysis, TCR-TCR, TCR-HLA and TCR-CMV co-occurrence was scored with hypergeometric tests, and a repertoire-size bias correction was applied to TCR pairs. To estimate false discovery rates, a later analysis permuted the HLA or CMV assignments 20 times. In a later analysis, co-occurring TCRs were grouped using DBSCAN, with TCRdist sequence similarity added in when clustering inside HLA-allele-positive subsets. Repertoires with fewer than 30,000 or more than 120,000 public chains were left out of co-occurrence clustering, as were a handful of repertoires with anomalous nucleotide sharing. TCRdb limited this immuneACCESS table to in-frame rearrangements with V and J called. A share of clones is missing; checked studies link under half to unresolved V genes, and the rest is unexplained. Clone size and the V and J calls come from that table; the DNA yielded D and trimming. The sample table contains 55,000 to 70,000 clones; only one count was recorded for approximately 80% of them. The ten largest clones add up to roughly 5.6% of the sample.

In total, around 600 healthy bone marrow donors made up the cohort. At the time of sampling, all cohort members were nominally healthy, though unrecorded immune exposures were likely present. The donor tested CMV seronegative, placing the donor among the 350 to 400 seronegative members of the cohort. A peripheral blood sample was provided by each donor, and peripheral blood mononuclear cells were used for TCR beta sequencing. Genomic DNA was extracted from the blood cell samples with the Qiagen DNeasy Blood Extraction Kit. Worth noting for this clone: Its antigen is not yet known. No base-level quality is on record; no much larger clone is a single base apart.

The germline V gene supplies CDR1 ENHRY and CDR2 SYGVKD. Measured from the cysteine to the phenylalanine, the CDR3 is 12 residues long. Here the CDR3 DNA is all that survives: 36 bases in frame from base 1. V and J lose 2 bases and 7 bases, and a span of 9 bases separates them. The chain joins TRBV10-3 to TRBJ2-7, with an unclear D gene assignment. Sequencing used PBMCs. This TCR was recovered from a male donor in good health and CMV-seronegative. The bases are TGTGCCATCAGTGAGCCGCTAACGGAGCAGTACTTC. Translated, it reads CAISEPLTEQYF.